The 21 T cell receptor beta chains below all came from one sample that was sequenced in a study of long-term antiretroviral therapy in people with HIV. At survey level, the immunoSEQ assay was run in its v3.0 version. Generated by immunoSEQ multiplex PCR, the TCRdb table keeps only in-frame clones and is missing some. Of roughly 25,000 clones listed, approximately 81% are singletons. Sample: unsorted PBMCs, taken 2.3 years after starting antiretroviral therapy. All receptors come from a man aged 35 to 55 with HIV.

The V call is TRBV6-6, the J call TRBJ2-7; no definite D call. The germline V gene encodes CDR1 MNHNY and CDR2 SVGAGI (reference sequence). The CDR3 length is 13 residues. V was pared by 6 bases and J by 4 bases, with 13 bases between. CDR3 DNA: TGTGCCAGCAGCAGTAAAGGTGTATACGAGCAGTACTTC. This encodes CASSSKGVYEQYF.

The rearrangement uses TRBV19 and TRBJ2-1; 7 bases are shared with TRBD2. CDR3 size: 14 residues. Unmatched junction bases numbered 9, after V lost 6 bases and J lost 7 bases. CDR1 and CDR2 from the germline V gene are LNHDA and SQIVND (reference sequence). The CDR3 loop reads CASSTMRGTNEQFF. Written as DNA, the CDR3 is TGTGCCAGTAGCACGATGCGGGGGACGAATGAGCAGTTCTTC.

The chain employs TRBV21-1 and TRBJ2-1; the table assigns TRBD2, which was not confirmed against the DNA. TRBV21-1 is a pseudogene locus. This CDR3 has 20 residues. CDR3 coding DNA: TGTGCCAGCAGCAAAGAGTTGCGTACTAGCGGGAGGGCCTTGTACAATGAGCAGTTCTTC. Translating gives CASSKELRTSGRALYNEQFF.

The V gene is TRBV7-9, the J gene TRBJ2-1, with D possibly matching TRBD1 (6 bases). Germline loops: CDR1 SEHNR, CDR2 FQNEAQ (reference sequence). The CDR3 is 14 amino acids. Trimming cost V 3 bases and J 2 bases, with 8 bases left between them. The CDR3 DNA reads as TGTGCCAGCAGCTTCGGACAGCCCTACAATGAGCAGTTCTTC. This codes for CASSFGQPYNEQFF.

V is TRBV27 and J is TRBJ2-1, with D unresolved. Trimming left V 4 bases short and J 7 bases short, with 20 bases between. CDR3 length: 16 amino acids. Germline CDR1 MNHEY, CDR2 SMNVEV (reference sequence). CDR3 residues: CASSSYGRLFGNEQFF. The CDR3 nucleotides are TGTGCCAGCAGTTCCTATGGCCGGTTGTTTGGAAATGAGCAGTTCTTC.

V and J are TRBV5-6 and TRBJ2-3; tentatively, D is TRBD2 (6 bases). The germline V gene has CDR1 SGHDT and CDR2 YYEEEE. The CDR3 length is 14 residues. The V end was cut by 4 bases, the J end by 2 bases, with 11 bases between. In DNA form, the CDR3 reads TGTGCCAGCAGCCTCGGACTAAACACAGATACGCAGTATTTT. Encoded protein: CASSLGLNTDTQYF. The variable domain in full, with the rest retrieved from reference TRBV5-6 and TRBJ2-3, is DAGVTQSPTHLIKTRGQQVTLRCSPKSGHDTVSWYQQALGQGPQFIFQYYEEEERQRGNFPDRFSGHQFPNYSSELNVNALLLGDSALYLCASSLGLNTDTQYFGPGTRLTVL.

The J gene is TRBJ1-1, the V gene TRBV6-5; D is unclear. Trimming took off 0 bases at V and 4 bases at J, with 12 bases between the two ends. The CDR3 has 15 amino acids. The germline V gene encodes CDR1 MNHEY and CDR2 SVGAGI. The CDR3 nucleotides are TGTGCCAGCAGTTACTCCGGAGGGTACGGCACTGAAGCTTTCTTT. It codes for CASSYSGGYGTEAFF.

The CDR3 nucleotides are TGTGCCAGCAGCTATTCGGGACAGACTAACACCGGGGAGCTGTTTTTT. Protein sequence: CASSYSGQTNTGELFF. The chain combines TRBV11-2 with TRBJ2-2, with 7 bases aligning to TRBD1. Germline CDR1 is SGHAT and CDR2 is FQNNGV. V was pared by 4 bases and J by 2 bases, with 7 bases of the junction left unmatched. CDR3 size: 16 residues.

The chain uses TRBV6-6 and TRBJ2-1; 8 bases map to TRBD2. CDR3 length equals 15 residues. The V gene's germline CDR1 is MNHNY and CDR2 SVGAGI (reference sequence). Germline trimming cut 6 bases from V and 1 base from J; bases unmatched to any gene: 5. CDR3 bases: TGTGCCAGCAGCTTCGGGGGGGTTTCCTACAATGAGCAGTTCTTC. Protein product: CASSFGGVSYNEQFF.

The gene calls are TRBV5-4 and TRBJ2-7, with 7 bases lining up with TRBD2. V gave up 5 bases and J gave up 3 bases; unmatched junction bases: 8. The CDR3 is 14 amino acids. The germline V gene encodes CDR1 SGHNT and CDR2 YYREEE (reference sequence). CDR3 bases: TGTGCCAGCAGGACCGGCCTAGCGGACTACGAGCAGTACTTC. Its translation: CASRTGLADYEQYF.

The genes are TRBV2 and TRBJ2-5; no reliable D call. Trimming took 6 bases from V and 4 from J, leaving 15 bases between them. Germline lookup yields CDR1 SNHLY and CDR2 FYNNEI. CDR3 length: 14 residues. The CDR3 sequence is CASRERTVGETQYF. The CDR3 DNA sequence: TGTGCCAGCAGAGAAAGGACGGTGGGAGAGACCCAGTACTTC.

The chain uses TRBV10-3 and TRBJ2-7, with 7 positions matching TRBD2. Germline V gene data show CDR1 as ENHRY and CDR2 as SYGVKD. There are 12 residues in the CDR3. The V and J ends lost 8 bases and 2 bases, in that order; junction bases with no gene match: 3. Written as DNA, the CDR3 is TGTGCCATCGGACTAGGCCCCTACGAGCAGTACTTC. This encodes CAIGLGPYEQYF.

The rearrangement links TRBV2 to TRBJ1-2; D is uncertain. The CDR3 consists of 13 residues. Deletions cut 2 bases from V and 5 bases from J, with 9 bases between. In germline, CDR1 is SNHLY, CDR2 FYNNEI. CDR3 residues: CASSESVLYGYTF. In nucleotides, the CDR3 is TGTGCCAGCAGTGAATCGGTTCTTTATGGCTACACCTTC.

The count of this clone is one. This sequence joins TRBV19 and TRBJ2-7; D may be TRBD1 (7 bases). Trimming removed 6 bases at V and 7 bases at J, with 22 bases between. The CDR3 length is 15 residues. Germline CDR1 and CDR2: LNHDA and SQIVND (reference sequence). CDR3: CASRGASGGNGEQYF. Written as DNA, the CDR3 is TGTGCCAGTAGGGGGGCCTCAGGGGGGAACGGGGAGCAGTACTTC.

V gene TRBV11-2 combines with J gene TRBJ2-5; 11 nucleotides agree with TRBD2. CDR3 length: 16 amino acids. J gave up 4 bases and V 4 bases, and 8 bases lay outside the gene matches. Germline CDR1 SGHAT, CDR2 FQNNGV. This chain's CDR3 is CASSSLAGGPLETQYF. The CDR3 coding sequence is TGTGCCAGCAGCTCCTTAGCGGGAGGGCCGTTAGAGACCCAGTACTTC. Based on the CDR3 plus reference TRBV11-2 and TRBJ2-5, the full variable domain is EAGVAQSPRYKIIEKRQSVAFWCNPISGHATLYWYQQILGQGPKLLIQFQNNGVVDDSQLPKDRFSAERLKGVDSTLKIQPAKLEDSAVYLCASSSLAGGPLETQYFGPGTRLLVL.

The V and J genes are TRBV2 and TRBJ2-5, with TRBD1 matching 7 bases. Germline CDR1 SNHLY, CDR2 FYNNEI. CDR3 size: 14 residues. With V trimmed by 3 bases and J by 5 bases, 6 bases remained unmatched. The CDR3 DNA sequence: TGTGCCAGCAGTGATCACAGGGGATGGGAGACCCAGTACTTC. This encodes CASSDHRGWETQYF. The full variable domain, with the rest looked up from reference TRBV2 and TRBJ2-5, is EPEVTQTPSHQVTQMGQEVILRCVPISNHLYFYWYRQILGQKVEFLVSFYNNEISEKSEIFDDQFSVERPDGSNFTLKIRSTKLEDSAMYFCASSDHRGWETQYFGPGTRLLVL.

The CDR3 region is CASSLPQGGIYEQYF. Here the CDR3 DNA reads TGTGCCAGCAGCTTACCACAGGGAGGAATCTACGAGCAGTACTTC. This chain links TRBV5-6 with TRBJ2-7; D may match TRBD1 or TRBD2 (6 bases each). This CDR3 has 15 amino acids. The V end was cut by 2 bases, the J end by 3 bases, with 15 bases between. CDR1 is SGHDT and CDR2 is YYEEEE in the germline V gene.

The CDR3 DNA reads as TGTGCCGTTGGGGACGCGGAGTCTGGAAACACCATATATTTT. Translating gives CAVGDAESGNTIYF. The chain recombines TRBV10-3 with TRBJ1-3; tentatively, D is TRBD1 (5 bases). Per germline, CDR1 ENHRY and CDR2 SYGVKD. V dropped 11 bases and J dropped 1 base, with 15 bases sitting between them. This CDR3 region has 14 residues.

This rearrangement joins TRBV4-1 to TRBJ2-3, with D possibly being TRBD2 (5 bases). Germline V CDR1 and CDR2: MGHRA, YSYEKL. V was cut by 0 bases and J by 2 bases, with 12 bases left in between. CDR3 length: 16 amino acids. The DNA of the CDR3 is TGCGCCAGCAGCCAAGATCAAAAGCGGCTCACAGATACGCAGTATTTT. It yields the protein CASSQDQKRLTDTQYF.

CDR3 residues: CASSPPGQGSAGELFF. The CDR3 nucleotides read TGTGCCAGCAGCCCGCCGGGACAGGGGTCGGCCGGGGAGCTGTTTTTT. This chain joins TRBV5-6 and TRBJ2-2; 10 bases agree with TRBD1. V shed 4 bases and J 6 bases; nucleotides not matched to a gene: 9. Germline values: CDR1 SGHDT, CDR2 YYEEEE. This CDR3 has 16 amino acids.

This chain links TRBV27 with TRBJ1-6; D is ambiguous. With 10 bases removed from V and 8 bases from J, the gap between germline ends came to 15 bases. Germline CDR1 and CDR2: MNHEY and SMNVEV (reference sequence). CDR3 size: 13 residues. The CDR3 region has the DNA TGTGCCACCGGGGTTTCCTTTGATTCACCCCTCCACTTT. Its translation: CATGVSFDSPLHF.